The clone carrying this TCR beta chain was seen a handful of times. The sample is drawn from a study of early T cells in non-severe SARS-CoV-2 infection. V gave up 7 bases and J gave up 5 bases; unmatched junction bases: 12. Germline V gene lookup returns CDR1 MDHEN and CDR2 SYDVKM. The CDR3 has 17 residues. TCRdb re-analysed the 5' RACE reads in MiXCR, keeping a single row per CDR3 protein. The table has approximately 81,000 distinct CDR3 sequences, 13% seen once. The material sequenced was whole blood. The rearrangement uses TRBV28 and TRBJ2-1, with 12 bases that match TRBD2. The receptor was isolated from an adult who was a healthcare worker with PCR-confirmed SARS-CoV-2 infection or an uninfected control (not recorded which). Here the CDR3 reads CASIPAGLAGGNNEQFF. The CDR3 bases are TGTGCCAGCATCCCTGCCGGGCTAGCGGGAGGGAACAATGAGCAGTTCTTC.